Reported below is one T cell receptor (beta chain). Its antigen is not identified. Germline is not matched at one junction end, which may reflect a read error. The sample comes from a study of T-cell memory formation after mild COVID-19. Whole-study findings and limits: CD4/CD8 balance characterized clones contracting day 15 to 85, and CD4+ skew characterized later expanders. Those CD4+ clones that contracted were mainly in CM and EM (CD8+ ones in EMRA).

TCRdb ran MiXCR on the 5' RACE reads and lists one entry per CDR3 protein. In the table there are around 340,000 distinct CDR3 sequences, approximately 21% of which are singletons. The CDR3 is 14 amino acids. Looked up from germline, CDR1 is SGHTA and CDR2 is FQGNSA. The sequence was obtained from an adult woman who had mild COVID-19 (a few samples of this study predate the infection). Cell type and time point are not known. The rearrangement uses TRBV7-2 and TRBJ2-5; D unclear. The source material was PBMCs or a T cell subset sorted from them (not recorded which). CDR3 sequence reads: CASSSRDPEETQDF. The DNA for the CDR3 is TGTGCCAGCAGCTCCCGAGACCCAGAAGAGACCCAGGACTTC.